These 26 T cell receptor beta chains originate from one sample sequenced in a study of post-analysis software for immune sequencing data. Study-wide points: Roughly five TRBV segments appeared more often in patients than in controls, and TRBV5-6, TRBV5-1 and TRBV20-1 were among these.

Carried by the TCR beta cDNA libraries were unique molecular identifiers. From the PCR reads, TCRdb called clonotypes with MiXCR, one entry per CDR3 protein. The data show about 820,000 distinct CDR3 sequences, about 53% seen once. Their specific antigens are unknown. Sequencing was performed on blood. The receptor source for this set is a girl between 10 and 17 years old with multiple sclerosis.

Only a few counts were recorded for this clonotype. V is TRBV5-1 and J is TRBJ1-2; possible D gene TRBD1, 5 bases. The length of the CDR3 is 16 residues. CDR1 is SGHRS, CDR2 YFSETQ, per germline. Deletions cut 5 bases from V and 4 bases from J, with 21 bases between. The CDR3 bases are TGCGCCAGCAGGCGTGAAGGATCCAGGGAACTCTATGGCTACACCTTC. Protein product: CASRREGSRELYGYTF.

This clonotype appeared a few times. V is TRBV29-1 and J is TRBJ2-7; possibly TRBD1 for D (5 bases). CDR3 length equals 13 residues. CDR1 and CDR2 from the germline V gene are SQVTM and ANQGSEA. V was pared by 4 bases and J by 2 bases, with 12 bases between. As DNA, the CDR3 is TGCAGCGTTGGTACAGGTGAACCCTACGAGCAGTACTTC. This translates into CSVGTGEPYEQYF.

In its sample, this clonotype was seen a few times. This rearrangement joins TRBV7-2 to TRBJ2-1, with D perhaps matching TRBD1 (6 bases). The CDR3 consists of 20 residues. Per the germline V gene, CDR1 is SGHTA and CDR2 is FQGNSA. The V end was cut by 1 base, the J end by 0 bases, with 22 bases between. CDR3: CASSLVLRGLTRSSYNEQFF. CDR3 nucleotides: TGTGCCAGCAGCTTAGTTCTCAGGGGCCTTACTAGGAGCTCCTACAATGAGCAGTTCTTC.

The chain carries TRBV10-2 and TRBJ2-7; D possibly corresponds to TRBD1 (6 bases). The CDR3 totals 15 residues. Between the trimmed V and J ends, which lost 4 bases and 4 bases, there was a span of 17 bases. Germline V gene data show CDR1 as WSHSY and CDR2 as SAAADI. The DNA for the CDR3 is TGCGCCAGCAGTGGCTTCGACCCCGACAGGTACGAGCAGTACTTC. Translation: CASSGFDPDRYEQYF.

The chain is built from TRBV2 and TRBJ2-5, with D possibly TRBD1 on 5 matching bases. The CDR3 contains 12 residues. Trimming removed 7 bases at V and 5 bases at J, with 11 bases between. CDR1 SNHLY and CDR2 FYNNEI come from the germline V gene. The chain's CDR3 is CASIGAWETQYF. CDR3 nucleotides: TGTGCCAGCATAGGGGCCTGGGAGACCCAGTACTTC.

This chain connects TRBV20-1 to TRBJ2-1, with D uncertain. Germline CDR1 DFQATT, CDR2 SNEGSKA (reference sequence). This CDR3 comprises 16 residues. The germline V and J ends were trimmed by 1 base and 0 bases, with 13 bases remaining between them. The CDR3 protein is CSARGREESSYNEQFF. The CDR3 nucleotides read TGCAGTGCTAGAGGGCGTGAGGAGAGCTCCTACAATGAGCAGTTCTTC.

The V and J genes are TRBV5-1 and TRBJ2-7; 7 positions match TRBD1. Trimming cost V 3 bases and J 2 bases; bases outside gene matches: 17. In germline, CDR1 is SGHRS, CDR2 YFSETQ. The CDR3 spans 18 residues. CDR3 residues: CASSSINWTGPMAYEQYF. The CDR3 nucleotides are TGCGCCAGCAGCTCAATAAATTGGACAGGTCCGATGGCCTACGAGCAGTACTTC.

The chain joins TRBV7-2 to TRBJ2-1; D is perhaps TRBD1 or TRBD2 (6 bases each). V lost 5 bases, J lost 13 bases, and 24 bases lay in between. The CDR3 is 15 amino acids. The germline gives CDR1 SGHTA, CDR2 FQGNSA. Here the CDR3 reads CASSGKVGGSETQFF. For the CDR3, the DNA is TGTGCCAGCAGCGGAAAGGTGGGGGGCTCGGAGACCCAGTTCTTC.

The sample holds a few counts of this clonotype. The chain couples TRBV20-1 to TRBJ2-7, with D uncertain. Germline-derived CDR1 and CDR2 are DFQATT and SNEGSKA (reference sequence). The ends were cut back, 6 bases at V and 0 bases at J, with 12 bases in the middle. This CDR3 region has 13 residues. The CDR3: CSALDGRSYEQYF. The CDR3 bases are TGCAGTGCCTTGGACGGGCGCTCCTACGAGCAGTACTTC.

The V call is TRBV3-1, the J call TRBJ2-1; D remains ambiguous. CDR1 is LGHDT, CDR2 YNNKEL, per germline (reference sequence). Trimming removed 5 bases at V and 1 base at J, with 12 bases between. This CDR3 is 15 amino acids long. DNA for the CDR3: TGTGCCAGCAGCGTCCACACGCTATCCTACAATGAGCAGTTCTTC. Translated, it gives CASSVHTLSYNEQFF.

This chain links TRBV6-1 with TRBJ2-7; D not resolved. CDR1 is MNHNS and CDR2 is SASEGT in the germline V gene. The CDR3 spans 16 residues. Trimming took off 0 bases at V and 1 base at J, with 13 bases between the two ends. CDR3 nucleotides: TGTGCCAGCAGTGAAGCGGGGATCGACGGATCCTACGAGCAGTACTTC. Translated: CASSEAGIDGSYEQYF.

This chain joins TRBV20-1 and TRBJ2-1; D uncertain. Trimming cost V 3 bases and J 7 bases, with 10 bases left between them. Germline CDR1 reads DFQATT; CDR2 reads SNEGSKA (reference sequence). There are 12 residues in the CDR3. The DNA for the CDR3 is TGCAGTGCTAGTCCGATAATGAATGAGCAGTTCTTC. As protein: CSASPIMNEQFF.

The sample holds a few counts of this clonotype. V and J are TRBV20-1 and TRBJ2-5; TRBD2 agrees at 12 bases. Germline CDR1 reads DFQATT; CDR2 reads SNEGSKA (reference sequence). Trimming removed 3 bases from V and 1 base from J; junction bases left unmatched: 6. The CDR3 is 16 residues long. The CDR3 DNA sequence: TGCAGTGCTAGGGAAACTAGCGGGGGGCCCCAAGAGACCCAGTACTTC. This sequence encodes CSARETSGGPQETQYF.

This clonotype was found a few times. The V gene is TRBV29-1, the J gene TRBJ2-7; 11 nucleotides align to TRBD2. CDR3 length equals 13 residues. Germline-derived CDR1 and CDR2 are SQVTM and ANQGSEA. The trim removed 5 bases at V and 4 bases at J, leaving 4 bases unmatched. The CDR3 coding sequence is TGCAGCGTTACTAGCGGGAGTCGATACGAGCAGTACTTC. It specifies CSVTSGSRYEQYF.

This clonotype was observed a few times. This chain joins TRBV3-1 and TRBJ1-5; 9 positions match TRBD1. CDR3 length: 16 amino acids. Losses at the gene ends were 5 bases for V and 4 bases for J; bases not matched to a gene: 9. Germline V gene data show CDR1 as LGHDT and CDR2 as YNNKEL (reference sequence). The CDR3 coding sequence is TGTGCCAGCAGCGGGCCGGGACAGGGTACAAATCAGCCCCAGCATTTT. Protein sequence: CASSGPGQGTNQPQHF. The whole variable domain, remainder taken from reference TRBV3-1 and TRBJ1-5, is DTAVSQTPKYLVTQMGNDKSIKCEQNLGHDTMYWYKQDSKKFLKIMFSYNNKELIINETVPNRFSPKSPDKAHLNLHINSLELGDSAVYFCASSGPGQGTNQPQHFGDGTRLSIL.

This clonotype was recorded a few times. The V call is TRBV6-5, the J call TRBJ2-5; the D is unclear. Germline V gene data show CDR1 as MNHEY and CDR2 as SVGAGI. The CDR3 is 16 residues long. Trimming removed 5 bases at V and 1 base at J, with 17 bases between. The DNA for the CDR3 is TGTGCCAGCAGTAACAACCCCTCGCGGCTCCAAGAGACCCAGTACTTC. It yields the protein CASSNNPSRLQETQYF.

This chain links TRBV29-1 with TRBJ1-1; no definite D call. The CDR3 extends over 12 amino acids. Germline V gives CDR1 SQVTM, CDR2 ANQGSEA. V gave up 4 bases and J gave up 0 bases, with 6 bases separating them. As DNA, the CDR3 is TGCAGCGTTGCGAGGTTGAACACTGAAGCTTTCTTT. This encodes CSVARLNTEAFF.

This clonotype was picked up a small number of times. The CDR3 DNA reads TGTGCCAGCAGCCCCGGGACAGGGAGTGAGGGCTATGGCTACACCTTC. It specifies CASSPGTGSEGYGYTF. The chain carries TRBV6-6 and TRBJ1-2; 9 positions match TRBD1. Germline V gene sequence: CDR1 MNHNY, CDR2 SVGAGI (reference sequence). The CDR3 has 16 amino acids. Germline trimming cut 6 bases from V and 4 bases from J; bases unmatched to any gene: 12.

The table lists this clonotype with a few counts. The J gene is TRBJ1-1, the V gene TRBV27; 8 bases match TRBD1. The CDR3 covers 15 residues. Germline V gene lookup returns CDR1 MNHEY and CDR2 SMNVEV (reference sequence). V lost 5 bases and J lost 6; bases outside the gene matches: 11. CDR3 DNA sequence: TGTGCCAGCAGTATAAAGACAGGGGAATACTCTGAAGCTTTCTTT. Residues: CASSIKTGEYSEAFF.

This clonotype was found a few times. This chain uses TRBV10-3 with TRBJ1-2; D perhaps matches TRBD1 (6 bases). Germline V gene sequence: CDR1 ENHRY, CDR2 SYGVKD. Trimming took off 6 bases at V and 5 bases at J, with 13 bases between the two ends. CDR3 length: 13 residues. The CDR3 loop is CAIRWQGRYGYTF. CDR3 nucleotide sequence: TGTGCCATCAGATGGCAGGGGAGGTATGGCTACACCTTC.

This chain uses TRBV10-3 with TRBJ1-2, with 7 bases fitting TRBD1. J was trimmed by 4 bases and V by 8 bases; bases with no gene match: 10. CDR1 is ENHRY and CDR2 is SYGVKD in the germline V gene. The CDR3 sequence is 14 residues long. The chain's CDR3 is CAIRPDRDIYGYTF. The CDR3 DNA reads TGTGCCATCCGACCAGACAGGGACATCTATGGCTACACCTTC.

This sequence joins TRBV5-1 and TRBJ2-5, with 7 bases that match TRBD1. Trimming cost V 4 bases and J 7 bases; bases outside gene matches: 10. The CDR3 loop spans 14 amino acids. Germline loops: CDR1 SGHRS, CDR2 YFSETQ. CDR3 amino acids: CASSATGALGTQYF. The CDR3 coding sequence is TGCGCCAGCAGCGCAACAGGGGCGTTAGGGACCCAGTACTTC.

The V call is TRBV13, the J call TRBJ2-1; perhaps TRBD2 as D (5 bases). From germline, CDR1 is PRHDT and CDR2 FYEKMQ (reference sequence). V was cut by 6 bases and J by 8 bases, with 17 bases left in between. This CDR3 is 14 amino acids long. CDR3 sequence (DNA): TGTGCCAGCAGGCGTTTTGATAGCGAAGATGAGCAGTTCTTC. Its translation is CASRRFDSEDEQFF.

This chain links TRBV4-1 with TRBJ2-5, with 12 bases lining up with TRBD1. V lost 4 bases and J lost 4; bases outside the gene matches: 13. This CDR3 comprises 18 residues. CDR1 is MGHRA, CDR2 YSYEKL, per germline. For the CDR3, the DNA is TGCGCCAGCAGCCTGACCCCGGGACAGGGGGCGCTCGGAGAGACCCAGTACTTC. This gives the protein CASSLTPGQGALGETQYF.

This clonotype was seen only once. V usage is TRBV12-3 or TRBV12-4 and J usage is TRBJ2-3; D gene ambiguous. The CDR3 length is 18 residues. V shed 2 bases and J shed 5 bases, with 23 bases lying between them. The CDR3 nucleotides read TGTGCCAGCAGTTTAACTCTCGCTACCCTAAATATCCGAGATACGCAGTATTTT. Translating gives CASSLTLATLNIRDTQYF.

This clonotype was counted a few times. J is TRBJ1-1 and V is TRBV29-1; D not certain. Trimming shortened V by 6 bases and J by 2 bases, and 7 bases separated the two germline ends. The germline gives CDR1 SQVTM, CDR2 ANQGSEA. This CDR3 region has 11 residues. In DNA form, the CDR3 reads TGCAGCGTCGTTACAAACACTGAAGCTTTCTTT. It encodes CSVVTNTEAFF.